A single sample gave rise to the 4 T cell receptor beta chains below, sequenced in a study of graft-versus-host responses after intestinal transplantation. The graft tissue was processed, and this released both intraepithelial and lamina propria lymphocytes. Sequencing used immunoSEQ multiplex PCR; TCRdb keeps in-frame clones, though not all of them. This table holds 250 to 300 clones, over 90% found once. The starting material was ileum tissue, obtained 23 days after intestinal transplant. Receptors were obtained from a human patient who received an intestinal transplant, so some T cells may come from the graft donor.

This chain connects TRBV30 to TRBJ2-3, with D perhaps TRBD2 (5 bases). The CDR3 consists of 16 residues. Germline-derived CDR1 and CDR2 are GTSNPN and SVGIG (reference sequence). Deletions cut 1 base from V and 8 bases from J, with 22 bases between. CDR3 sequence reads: CAWSGIKDWAVGTQYF. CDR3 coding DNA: TGTGCCTGGAGTGGGATCAAGGACTGGGCCGTGGGTACGCAGTATTTT.

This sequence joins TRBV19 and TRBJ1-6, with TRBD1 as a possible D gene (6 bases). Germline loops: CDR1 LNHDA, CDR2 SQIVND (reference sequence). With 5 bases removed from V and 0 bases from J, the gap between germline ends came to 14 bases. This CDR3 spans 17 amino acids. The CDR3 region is CASSAIRGSSYNSPLHF. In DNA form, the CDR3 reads TGTGCCAGTAGTGCGATCAGGGGTAGCTCCTATAATTCACCCCTCCACTTT.

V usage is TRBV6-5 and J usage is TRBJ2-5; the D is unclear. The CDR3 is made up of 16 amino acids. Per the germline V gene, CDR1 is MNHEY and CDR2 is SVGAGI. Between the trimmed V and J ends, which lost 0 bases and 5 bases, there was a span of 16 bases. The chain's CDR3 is CASSYSTGYGSETQYF. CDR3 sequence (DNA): TGTGCCAGCAGTTACTCGACCGGGTATGGATCCGAGACCCAGTACTTC.

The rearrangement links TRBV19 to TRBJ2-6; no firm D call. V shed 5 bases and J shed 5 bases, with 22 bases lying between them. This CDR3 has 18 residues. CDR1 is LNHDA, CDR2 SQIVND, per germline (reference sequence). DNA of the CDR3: TGTGCCAGTAGTGGCTGCGTCAAATCACAAAGTCGGGCCAACGTCCTGACTTTC. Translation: CASSGCVKSQSRANVLTF.